The clone carrying this T cell receptor (beta chain) was counted ten times or more. This specimen comes from a study of T cells in Graves' hyperthyroidism and ophthalmopathy. It was RNA transcripts that yielded the amplified TCR beta CDR3 regions. Primed by the HTBI set, a first-round RT-PCR was run on the TCR CDR3. TCRdb redid the calling of the multiplex PCR reads with MiXCR, one entry per CDR3 protein. The data contain approximately 600,000 distinct CDR3 sequences, 15% to 20% of them singletons. Germline V gene data show CDR1 as LGHDT and CDR2 as YNNKEL (reference sequence). CDR3 size: 16 residues. Trimming took 1 base from V and 7 from J; bases not matched to a gene: 7.

The chain couples TRBV3-1 to TRBJ2-1; 10 nucleotides line up with TRBD2. Specimen: blood. The clonotype originates from a woman under 40 with Graves' hyperthyroidism. Here the CDR3 reads CASSQGLAGVTNEQFF. The CDR3, as DNA: TGTGCCAGCAGCCAAGGGCTAGCGGGAGTAACTAATGAGCAGTTCTTC.